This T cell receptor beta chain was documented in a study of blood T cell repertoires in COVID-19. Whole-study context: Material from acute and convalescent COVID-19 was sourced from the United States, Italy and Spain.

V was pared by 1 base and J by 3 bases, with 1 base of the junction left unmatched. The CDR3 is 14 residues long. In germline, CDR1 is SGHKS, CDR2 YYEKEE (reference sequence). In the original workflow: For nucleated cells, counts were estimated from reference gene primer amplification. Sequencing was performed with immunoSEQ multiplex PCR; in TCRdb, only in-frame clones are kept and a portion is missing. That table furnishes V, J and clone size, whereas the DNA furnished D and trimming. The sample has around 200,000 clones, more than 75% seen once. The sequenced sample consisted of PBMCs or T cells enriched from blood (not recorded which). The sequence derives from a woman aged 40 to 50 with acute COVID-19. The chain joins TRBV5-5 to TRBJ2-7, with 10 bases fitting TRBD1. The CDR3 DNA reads TGTGCCAGCAGCTTGCGGGACAGGGGCTACGAGCAGTACTTC. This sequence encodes CASSLRDRGYEQYF.